The rows below give T cell receptor beta chains drawn from one sample of a study of blood T cell repertoires in COVID-19. The assay was immunoSEQ multiplex PCR, and TCRdb's table has in-frame clones only and misses some. The data contain about 190,000 clones, around 80% of them singletons. Sequenced: peripheral blood. These receptors all come from an elderly woman with active or convalescent COVID-19. The CDR3 runs from the conserved cysteine through the conserved F or W. A D gene is named only where the DNA matches it firmly. Size tells how often a clone was seen (once, few, many) or the class of an expanded clone, and some rows leave it out.

d_gene: TRBD1; j_gene: TRBJ2-2; v_gene: TRBV19; abundance: .; CDR3aa: CASSVTGGITGELFF; CDR3nt: TGTGCCAGTAGTGTCACAGGGGGGATCACCGGGGAGCTGTTTTTT
d_gene: TRBD2; j_gene: TRBJ2-1; v_gene: TRBV2; abundance: .; CDR3aa: CASSGLAGASYNEQFF; CDR3nt: TGTGCCAGCAGTGGACTAGCGGGGGCTTCCTACAATGAGCAGTTCTTC
d_gene: .; j_gene: TRBJ2-7; v_gene: TRBV6-1; abundance: .; CDR3aa: CASSEFSVSYEQYF; CDR3nt: TGTGCCAGCAGTGAATTTTCCGTTTCCTACGAGCAGTACTTC
d_gene: .; j_gene: TRBJ2-7; v_gene: TRBV5-6; abundance: few; CDR3aa: CASSLGTGSYIFF; CDR3nt: TGTGCCAGCAGCTTGGGTACGGGGTCGTACATATTTTTC
d_gene: .; j_gene: TRBJ1-2; v_gene: TRBV20-1; abundance: .; CDR3aa: CSASLLDGYTF; CDR3nt: TGCAGTGCTAGTTTATTAGATGGCTACACCTTC
d_gene: .; j_gene: TRBJ1-1; v_gene: TRBV6-5; abundance: .; CDR3aa: CASSYEAYKAEAFF; CDR3nt: TGTGCCAGCAGTTACGAGGCTTATAAAGCTGAAGCTTTCTTT
d_gene: .; j_gene: TRBJ1-2; v_gene: TRBV9; abundance: .; CDR3aa: CASSVDTRGGDGYTF; CDR3nt: TGTGCCAGCAGCGTAGATACCCGGGGGGGTGATGGCTACACCTTC
d_gene: TRBD1; j_gene: TRBJ1-5; v_gene: TRBV12-3/TRBV12-4; abundance: .; CDR3aa: CASSLTGVQPQHF; CDR3nt: TGTGCCAGCAGTTTGACAGGGGTACAGCCCCAGCATTTT
d_gene: TRBD1; j_gene: TRBJ1-3; v_gene: TRBV28; abundance: .; CDR3aa: CASSLLQGSSGNTIYF; CDR3nt: TGTGCCAGCAGTTTACTACAGGGGAGCTCTGGAAACACCATATATTTT
d_gene: TRBD2; j_gene: TRBJ2-1; v_gene: TRBV7-8; abundance: .; CDR3aa: CASSLTTSSLPYNEQFF; CDR3nt: TGTGCCAGCAGCTTAACGACTAGCAGTCTTCCCTACAATGAGCAGTTCTTC
d_gene: .; j_gene: TRBJ1-1; v_gene: TRBV9; abundance: .; CDR3aa: CASSVGPIPPDTEAFF; CDR3nt: TGTGCCAGCAGCGTAGGTCCGATCCCGCCGGACACTGAAGCTTTCTTT
d_gene: .; j_gene: TRBJ1-1; v_gene: TRBV29-1; abundance: .; CDR3aa: CSVFQEYTEAFF; CDR3nt: TGCAGCGTTTTCCAGGAATACACTGAAGCTTTCTTT
d_gene: .; j_gene: TRBJ2-3; v_gene: TRBV5-5; abundance: .; CDR3aa: CASSLGRGDTQYF; CDR3nt: TGTGCCAGCAGCCTGGGACGGGGGGATACGCAGTATTTT
d_gene: TRBD1; j_gene: TRBJ1-5; v_gene: TRBV28; abundance: few; CDR3aa: CASRETGLSNQPQHF; CDR3nt: TGTGCCAGCAGGGAGACAGGGTTGAGCAATCAGCCCCAGCATTTT
d_gene: TRBD1; j_gene: TRBJ2-7; v_gene: TRBV6-2/TRBV6-3; abundance: .; CDR3aa: CASSDGPGQRYEQYF; CDR3nt: TGTGCCAGCAGCGACGGACCGGGACAGCGCTACGAGCAGTACTTC
d_gene: TRBD1; j_gene: TRBJ2-7; v_gene: TRBV18; abundance: .; CDR3aa: CASSPQLGSDRGSPYEQYF; CDR3nt: TGTGCCAGCTCACCACAATTAGGTTCAGACAGGGGGTCTCCCTACGAGCAGTACTTC
d_gene: .; j_gene: TRBJ2-7; v_gene: TRBV12-3/TRBV12-4; abundance: .; CDR3aa: CASSRGATYEQYF; CDR3nt: TGTGCCAGCAGTCGGGGGGCCACCTACGAGCAGTACTTC